The clone carrying this T cell receptor beta chain was seen more than once but under ten times. The antigen is undetermined. The use of a sample-barcoded 5' primer and a J-beta primer mix characterized a second PCR of about 7 to 12 cycles. Carrying 12 random nucleotides, a template-switch adaptor labeled each individual cDNA molecule. CDR3-containing paired-end reads numbered at least 2.5 million in each sample. TCRdb re-analysed the 5' RACE reads in MiXCR, keeping a single row per CDR3 protein. Of some 640,000 distinct CDR3 sequences in the sample, 49% were seen once. This CDR3 region has 15 residues. Trimming shortened V by 3 bases and J by 0 bases, and 12 bases separated the two germline ends. From germline, CDR1 is DFQATT and CDR2 SNEGSKA (reference sequence). This entry comes from a study of blood T cells in healthy people across ages. Findings and caveats of the study: Naive T cell percentage showed a strong correlation with TCR beta diversity.

The people who gave samples were healthy Caucasians from Russia, aged roughly 6 to 95. The receptor was isolated from an older woman in good health. The sample consisted of blood. The chain couples TRBV20-1 to TRBJ2-1; D tentatively reads TRBD1 or TRBD2 (5 bases each). The CDR3 DNA follows: TGCAGTGCTAGCCCGGGACGGACCTCCTACAATGAGCAGTTCTTC. It encodes CSASPGRTSYNEQFF.